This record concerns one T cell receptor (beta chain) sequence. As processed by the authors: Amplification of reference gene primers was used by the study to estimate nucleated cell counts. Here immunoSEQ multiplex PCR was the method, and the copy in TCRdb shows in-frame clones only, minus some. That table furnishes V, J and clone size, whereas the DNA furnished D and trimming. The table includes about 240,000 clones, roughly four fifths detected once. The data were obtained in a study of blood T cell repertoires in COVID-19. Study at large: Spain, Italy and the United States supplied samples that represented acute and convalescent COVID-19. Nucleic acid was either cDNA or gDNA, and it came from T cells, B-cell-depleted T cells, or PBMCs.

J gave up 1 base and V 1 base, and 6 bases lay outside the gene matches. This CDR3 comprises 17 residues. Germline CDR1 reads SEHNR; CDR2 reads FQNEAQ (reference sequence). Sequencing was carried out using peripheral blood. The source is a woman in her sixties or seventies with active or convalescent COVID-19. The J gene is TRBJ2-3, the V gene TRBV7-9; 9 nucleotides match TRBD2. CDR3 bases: TGTGCCAGCAGCTTAGGGGCTAGCGGGGACCGCACAGATACGCAGTATTTT. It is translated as CASSLGASGDRTDTQYF.